The clone carrying this TCR beta chain has a handful of counts. The antigen remains undetermined. It was RNA transcripts that yielded the amplified TCR beta CDR3 regions. TCR CDR3 underwent first-round RT-PCR with the HTBI primer set. TCRdb fed the multiplex PCR reads into MiXCR, producing one record per CDR3 protein. The data contain a few hundred thousand distinct CDR3 sequences, 15% to 19% of them seen just once; the ten biggest clones take up roughly 6.6%. These data are taken from a study of T cells in Graves' hyperthyroidism and ophthalmopathy. General study results and limits: Among thyroid clonotypes expanded above 0.001, most also appeared in blood.

PBMCs were sourced from approximately 10 ml fresh peripheral blood. This CDR3 comprises 15 residues. Germline CDR1 is LNHDA and CDR2 is SQIVND (reference sequence). Trimming took off 3 bases at V and 0 bases at J, with 11 bases between the two ends. V gene TRBV19 combines with J gene TRBJ1-2; D is possibly TRBD1 (6 bases). The material sequenced was blood. This clonotype was obtained from a woman between 25 and 40 years old with Graves' hyperthyroidism. CDR3 nucleotides: TGTGCCAGTAGTATGGGGGGCCGTGCTAACTATGGCTACACCTTC. Translated, it gives CASSMGGRANYGYTF.